These 30 T cell receptor beta chains came from one sample sequenced in a study of blood T cell repertoires in COVID-19. The assay was immunoSEQ multiplex PCR, and TCRdb's table has in-frame clones only and misses some. The sample shows roughly 220,000 clones, roughly 89% of them seen only once. The specimen sequenced was PBMCs or T cells enriched from blood (not recorded which). Receptors originate from a woman between 40 and 50 years old who had recovered from COVID-19.

A note on this clone: Other DNA sequences in the same sample also yield this CDR3. The chain links TRBV30 to TRBJ2-3; D possibly corresponds to TRBD2 (5 bases). The CDR3 runs to 11 residues. With 2 bases removed from V and 6 bases from J, the gap between germline ends came to 6 bases. The germline CDR1 and CDR2 sequences are GTSNPN and SVGIG (reference sequence). In DNA form, the CDR3 reads TGTGCCTGGAGTCGAGGGGATACGCAGTATTTT. Amino acids: CAWSRGDTQYF.

The chain carries TRBV10-1 and TRBJ2-7; no clear D gene. Trimming stripped 5 bases from V and 3 bases from J, with 23 bases between. The CDR3 covers 17 residues. Germline-derived CDR1 and CDR2 are WNHNN and SYGVQD (reference sequence). The CDR3 reads CASSNSLGNPSSYEQYF. DNA of the CDR3: TGCGCCAGCAGTAATTCCCTGGGCAACCCCTCGAGCTACGAGCAGTACTTC.

The chain employs TRBV28 and TRBJ1-3; D perhaps matches TRBD1 (5 bases). V dropped 8 bases and J dropped 2 bases, with 16 bases sitting between them. The germline CDR1 and CDR2 sequences are MDHEN and SYDVKM. The CDR3 loop spans 15 amino acids. CDR3 sequence reads: CASHPGGLPGNTIYF. The CDR3 DNA sequence: TGTGCCAGCCACCCCGGGGGTCTTCCTGGAAACACCATATATTTT. The full variable domain, completed using reference TRBV28 and TRBJ1-3, is DVKVTQSSRYLVKRTGEKVFLECVQDMDHENMFWYRQDPGLGLRLIYFSYDVKMKEKGDIPEGYSVSREKKERFSLILESASTNQTSMYLCASHPGGLPGNTIYFGEGSWLTVV.

The rearrangement joins TRBV2 to TRBJ1-1; 8 bases fit TRBD1. The germline V gene encodes CDR1 SNHLY and CDR2 FYNNEI. Trimming at V came to 6 bases and at J to 11 bases, leaving 11 bases not matched to a gene. There are 13 residues in the CDR3. The CDR3 region has the DNA TGTGCCAGCAGCGGAGACAGGGGTATTTTGGCTTTCTTT. This gives the protein CASSGDRGILAFF. The full variable domain, in which reference TRBV2 and TRBJ1-1 provide the parts outside the CDR3, is EPEVTQTPSHQVTQMGQEVILRCVPISNHLYFYWYRQILGQKVEFLVSFYNNEISEKSEIFDDQFSVERPDGSNFTLKIRSTKLEDSAMYFCASSGDRGILAFFGQGTRLTVV.

This chain links TRBV27 with TRBJ2-5, with D possibly TRBD1 on 6 matching bases. Deletions cut 5 bases from V and 2 bases from J, with 15 bases between. From germline, CDR1 is MNHEY and CDR2 SMNVEV (reference sequence). The CDR3 is 15 residues long. The CDR3 DNA reads as TGTGCCAGCAGTCCTCAGGGGTCATCACAAGAGACCCAGTACTTC. Translated: CASSPQGSSQETQYF.

This chain joins TRBV11-2 and TRBJ2-5; unclear D gene. The germline CDR1 and CDR2 sequences are SGHAT and FQNNGV. V was cut by 2 bases and J by 3 bases, with 10 bases left in between. The CDR3 is 14 residues long. The CDR3 reads CASSLRLIKETQYF. CDR3 in DNA: TGTGCCAGCAGCTTACGACTCATCAAAGAGACCCAGTACTTC.

The chain uses TRBV7-2 and TRBJ2-3; tentative D call: TRBD1 (6 bases). With 2 bases removed from V and 5 bases from J, the gap between germline ends came to 11 bases. The CDR3 consists of 14 residues. Germline V CDR1 and CDR2: SGHTA, FQGNSA. The CDR3 nucleotides read TGTGCCAGCAGCTTATTCTCAGGGGAAGATACGCAGTATTTT. It translates to CASSLFSGEDTQYF.

This clone has just one count. CDR3 sequence: CASSISSGNTIYF. The CDR3 DNA reads TGTGCCAGCAGTATATCCTCTGGAAACACCATATATTTT. The chain recombines TRBV11-2 with TRBJ1-3; no clear D gene. The CDR3 totals 13 residues. With 6 bases removed from V and 0 bases from J, the gap between germline ends came to 6 bases. Germline V gene lookup returns CDR1 SGHAT and CDR2 FQNNGV. Full variable domain (outside the CDR3, taken from reference TRBV11-2 and TRBJ1-3): EAGVAQSPRYKIIEKRQSVAFWCNPISGHATLYWYQQILGQGPKLLIQFQNNGVVDDSQLPKDRFSAERLKGVDSTLKIQPAKLEDSAVYLCASSISSGNTIYFGEGSWLTVV.

The chain combines TRBV20-1 with TRBJ1-2; D is unresolved. V shed 3 bases and J shed 8 bases, with 10 bases lying between them. The CDR3 is 11 residues long. Germline-derived CDR1 and CDR2 are DFQATT and SNEGSKA (reference sequence). The CDR3 DNA reads as TGCAGTGCTAGGATTCTAAAGGGCTACACCTTC. It encodes CSARILKGYTF.

The chain joins TRBV30 to TRBJ2-5; 10 bases match TRBD1. The J segment lost 5 bases and the V segment lost 2 bases, leaving 11 bases of the junction unmatched. Germline CDR1 reads GTSNPN; CDR2 reads SVGIG (reference sequence). This CDR3 has 16 residues. The CDR3 loop reads CAWSPTGTGAEETQYF. The CDR3 region has the DNA TGTGCCTGGAGTCCAACCGGGACAGGGGCGGAGGAGACCCAGTACTTC.

CDR3 protein: CASTEGDPRTDTQYF. CDR3 in DNA: TGTGCCAGCACCGAGGGGGATCCTCGAACAGATACGCAGTATTTT. The rearrangement uses TRBV7-9 and TRBJ2-3; D might be TRBD1 (6 bases). Per the germline V gene, CDR1 is SEHNR and CDR2 is FQNEAQ (reference sequence). Trimming stripped 7 bases from V and 3 bases from J, with 17 bases between. The CDR3 has 15 amino acids. The full variable domain, rest sourced from reference TRBV7-9 and TRBJ2-3, is DTGVSQNPRHKITKRGQNVTFRCDPISEHNRLYWYRQTLGQGPEFLTYFQNEAQLEKSRLLSDRFSAERPKGSFSTLEIQRTEQGDSAMYLCASTEGDPRTDTQYFGPGTRLTVL.

In this sample, this clone turned up once. The chain is built from TRBV28 and TRBJ2-4; the D gene is possibly TRBD1 (6 bases). CDR1 is MDHEN, CDR2 SYDVKM, per germline. The V end lost 3 bases, the J end lost 9 bases, and 15 bases lay between the germline ends. CDR3 length: 14 residues. CDR3: CASSLRRQDLIQYF. The CDR3, as DNA: TGTGCCAGCAGTTTGCGTCGACAGGACCTCATTCAGTACTTC. Drawing the rest from reference TRBV28 and TRBJ2-4, the complete variable domain is DVKVTQSSRYLVKRTGEKVFLECVQDMDHENMFWYRQDPGLGLRLIYFSYDVKMKEKGDIPEGYSVSREKKERFSLILESASTNQTSMYLCASSLRRQDLIQYFGAGTRLSVL.

This chain links TRBV28 with TRBJ2-7; 14 bases map to TRBD2. Germline V gene lookup returns CDR1 MDHEN and CDR2 SYDVKM. Trimming at V came to 4 bases and at J to 7 bases, leaving 12 bases not matched to a gene. The CDR3 extends over 17 amino acids. CDR3 sequence: CASSYLGLAGVSGEQYF. DNA of the CDR3: TGTGCCAGCAGTTACCTGGGACTAGCGGGAGTCTCGGGAGAGCAGTACTTC.

The rearrangement joins TRBV3-1 (or the pseudogene TRBV3-2) to TRBJ2-7, with 9 bases lining up with TRBD2. After removal of 3 bases from V and 2 bases from J, the junction contained 8 bases not matched to a gene. The CDR3 is 16 residues long. Germline loops: CDR1 LGHDT, CDR2 YNNKEL (reference sequence). For the CDR3, the DNA is TGTGCCAGCAGCCATCCGCAGGCTAGCGGGGCCTACGAGCAGTACTTC. It encodes CASSHPQASGAYEQYF.

This chain joins TRBV3-1 (or the pseudogene TRBV3-2) and TRBJ1-3, with unresolved D. Germline CDR1 reads LGHDT; CDR2 reads YNNKEL (reference sequence). Deletions cut 5 bases from V and 4 bases from J, with 12 bases between. This CDR3 has 14 amino acids. The CDR3: CASSWQVKGNTIYF. CDR3 nucleotides: TGTGCCAGCAGCTGGCAGGTGAAAGGAAACACCATATATTTT.

The genes are TRBV4-1 and TRBJ2-3; TRBD2 matches 9 bases. CDR1 and CDR2 (germline): MGHRA, YSYEKL. Trimming cost V 2 bases and J 4 bases; bases outside gene matches: 10. The CDR3 runs 17 residues. In nucleotides, the CDR3 is TGCGCCAGCAGCCAAATATTAGCGGGAGTTGTGGCAGATACGCAGTATTTT. Translation gives CASSQILAGVVADTQYF.

This clone was seen only a few times. The chain carries TRBV12-3 or TRBV12-4 and TRBJ1-2; 7 bases are a match to TRBD1. Trimming removed 5 bases from V and 11 bases from J; junction bases left unmatched: 11. This CDR3 spans 13 amino acids. The CDR3 protein is CASSRGQIDSYTF. In DNA, the CDR3 is TGTGCCAGCAGTAGGGGACAGATTGACTCGTACACCTTC.

This chain links TRBV29-1 with TRBJ1-1; 7 nucleotides match TRBD1. CDR1 SQVTM and CDR2 ANQGSEA come from the germline V gene. The V and J ends lost 6 bases and 4 bases, in that order; junction bases with no gene match: 5. The CDR3 runs 12 residues. CDR3 nucleotide sequence: TGCAGCGTCGGACAGGTGGGCACTGAAGCTTTCTTT. This gives the protein CSVGQVGTEAFF. Combining the CDR3 with reference TRBV29-1 and TRBJ1-1 gives the whole variable domain SAVISQKPSRDICQRGTSLTIQCQVDSQVTMMFWYRQQPGQSLTLIATANQGSEATYESGFVIDKFPISRPNLTFSTLTVSNMSPEDSSIYLCSVGQVGTEAFFGQGTRLTVV.

This clone was picked up one time. The chain recombines TRBV28 with TRBJ1-2; D is unclear. CDR1 and CDR2 from the germline V gene are MDHEN and SYDVKM. CDR3 length: 11 amino acids. V gave up 5 bases and J gave up 8 bases, with 9 bases separating them. CDR3 amino acids: CASSTIRGYTF. The CDR3 bases are TGTGCCAGCAGTACAATCCGAGGCTACACCTTC.

This clone was recorded once. The rearrangement links TRBV11-2 to TRBJ2-3; 10 bases fit TRBD1. Germline loops: CDR1 SGHAT, CDR2 FQNNGV. The CDR3 has 15 amino acids. The V gene end was trimmed by 5 bases and the J gene end by 6 bases; junction bases not matched to a gene: 8. CDR3: CASSRDRGGTDTQYF. The CDR3 DNA reads as TGTGCCAGCAGCCGGGACAGGGGAGGGACGGATACGCAGTATTTT.

The chain employs TRBV2 and TRBJ2-1, with D maybe TRBD2 (6 bases). CDR1 is SNHLY, CDR2 FYNNEI, per germline. V dropped 6 bases and J dropped 0 bases, with 9 bases sitting between them. The CDR3 spans 14 residues. The CDR3: CASRGLSSYNEQFF. The CDR3 bases are TGTGCCAGCAGGGGACTCAGCTCCTACAATGAGCAGTTCTTC.

The J gene is TRBJ1-5, the V gene TRBV2; no reliable D call. From germline, CDR1 is SNHLY and CDR2 FYNNEI. This CDR3 region has 12 residues. Deletions cut 4 bases from V and 2 bases from J, with 3 bases between. CDR3 protein: CASSGGNQPQHF. The CDR3 DNA follows: TGTGCCAGCAGTGGAGGCAATCAGCCCCAGCATTTT.

The chain is built from TRBV11-1 and TRBJ1-1; no firm D call. This CDR3 contains 16 residues. Trimming pared 4 bases from V and 1 base from J, leaving 16 bases between. Germline V lookup: CDR1 SGHAT, CDR2 FQDESV (reference sequence). The CDR3 sequence is CASSSMTPRGNTEAFF. CDR3 DNA sequence: TGTGCCAGCAGCTCTATGACCCCACGAGGGAACACTGAAGCTTTCTTT.

This CDR3 reads CASSQTRTARGEKLFF. The DNA for the CDR3 is TGTGCCAGCAGCCAAACCCGGACAGCCCGGGGTGAAAAACTGTTTTTT. The chain combines TRBV4-2 with TRBJ1-4, with D possibly TRBD1 on 6 matching bases. The V end lost 2 bases, the J end lost 7 bases, and 17 bases lay between the germline ends. Germline V lookup: CDR1 LGHNA, CDR2 YNFKEQ. This CDR3 spans 16 amino acids.

This chain joins TRBV18 and TRBJ1-1; the match to TRBD1 covers 9 bases. Looked up from germline, CDR1 is KGHSH and CDR2 is LQKENI. The J segment lost 0 bases and the V segment lost 8 bases, leaving 1 base of the junction unmatched. The CDR3 is made up of 13 amino acids. CDR3 DNA: TGTGCCAGCGGACAGGGGATGAACACTGAAGCTTTCTTT. Translation: CASGQGMNTEAFF.

This chain joins TRBV11-2 and TRBJ2-7; weak D call: TRBD1 (6 bases). Trimming cost V 1 base and J 2 bases, with 24 bases left between them. Germline V gene sequence: CDR1 SGHAT, CDR2 FQNNGV. The CDR3 extends over 19 amino acids. In nucleotides, the CDR3 is TGTGCCAGCAGCTTAGGCTTATTATCGGTTCGAGGGACACCCTACGAGCAGTACTTC. Amino acid sequence: CASSLGLLSVRGTPYEQYF. Filled out from reference TRBV11-2 and TRBJ2-7, the complete variable domain reads EAGVAQSPRYKIIEKRQSVAFWCNPISGHATLYWYQQILGQGPKLLIQFQNNGVVDDSQLPKDRFSAERLKGVDSTLKIQPAKLEDSAVYLCASSLGLLSVRGTPYEQYFGPGTRLTVT.

In its sample, this clone was seen a few times. The chain is built from TRBV19 and TRBJ1-2; tentatively, D is TRBD1 (5 bases). This CDR3 is 14 amino acids long. V gave up 5 bases and J gave up 4 bases, with 14 bases separating them. Germline lookup yields CDR1 LNHDA and CDR2 SQIVND (reference sequence). Here the CDR3 reads CASSADSRGYGYTF. In DNA form, the CDR3 reads TGTGCCAGTAGTGCCGACAGCCGCGGCTATGGCTACACCTTC.

The chain links TRBV5-1 to TRBJ2-5, with D perhaps TRBD2 (5 bases). The germline gives CDR1 SGHRS, CDR2 YFSETQ. This CDR3 contains 15 residues. Trimming removed 0 bases at V and 5 bases at J, with 14 bases between. The CDR3 loop reads CASSLVNGLGETQYF. The CDR3 DNA reads as TGCGCCAGCAGCTTGGTTAACGGACTGGGGGAGACCCAGTACTTC.

The chain has TRBV7-2 and TRBJ1-3; possibly TRBD1 for D (5 bases). V was cut by 5 bases and J by 0 bases, with 14 bases left in between. The CDR3 totals 16 residues. Germline V lookup: CDR1 SGHTA, CDR2 FQGNSA. In DNA, the CDR3 is TGTGCCAGCAGCCAGAATGTCGGGGGCTCTGGAAACACCATATATTTT. It specifies CASSQNVGGSGNTIYF.

This clone was observed a single time. This sequence joins TRBV5-1 and TRBJ2-2; 10 bases line up with TRBD2. Germline CDR1 SGHRS, CDR2 YFSETQ. Losses at the gene ends were 5 bases for V and 7 bases for J; bases not matched to a gene: 8. The CDR3 has 15 amino acids. CDR3 nucleotides: TGCGCCAGCAGTTCACTAGCGGGACGGGACGGGGAGCTGTTTTTT. Protein product: CASSSLAGRDGELFF. Looking up the rest from reference TRBV5-1 and TRBJ2-2 gives the full variable domain: KAGVTQTPRYLIKTRGQQVTLSCSPISGHRSVSWYQQTPGQGLQFLFEYFSETQRNKGNFPGRFSGRQFSNSRSEMNVSTLELGDSALYLCASSSLAGRDGELFFGEGSRLTVL.